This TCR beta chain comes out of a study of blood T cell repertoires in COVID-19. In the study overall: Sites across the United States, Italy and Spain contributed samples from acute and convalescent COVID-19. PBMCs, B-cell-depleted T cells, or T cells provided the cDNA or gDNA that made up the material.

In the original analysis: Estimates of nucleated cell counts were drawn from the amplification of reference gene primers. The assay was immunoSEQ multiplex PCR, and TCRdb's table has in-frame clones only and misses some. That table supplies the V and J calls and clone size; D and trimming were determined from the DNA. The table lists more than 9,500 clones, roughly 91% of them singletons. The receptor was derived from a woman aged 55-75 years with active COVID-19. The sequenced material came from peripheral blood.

The CDR3 coding sequence is TGTGCCAGCAGCTTAGCTCTCCTTCAGCCCCAGCATTTT. Residues: CASSLALLQPQHF. The chain couples TRBV7-9 to TRBJ1-5; no definite D call. The germline V and J ends were trimmed by 0 bases and 6 bases, with 6 bases remaining between them. Germline lookup yields CDR1 SEHNR and CDR2 FQNEAQ (reference sequence). The CDR3 is 13 residues long.